This TCR beta chain was retrieved from a study of T cell changes during pregnancy in multiple sclerosis. Profiling relied on immunoSEQ multiplex PCR, and the TCRdb table lists in-frame clones only, not all of them. The sample has 49,000 or so clones; approximately 94% are singletons. CDR3 size: 12 residues. CDR1 LNHDA and CDR2 SQIVND come from the germline V gene (reference sequence). V was pared by 8 bases and J by 7 bases, with 14 bases between. The sequenced sample was CD8+ T cells from peripheral blood mononuclear cells, obtained before pregnancy. The TCR comes from a female donor with multiple sclerosis, enrolled in a pregnancy study. The chain uses TRBV19 and TRBJ1-1; D not resolved. CDR3 region: CASQSEGSEAFF. CDR3 DNA sequence: TGTGCCAGTCAGTCCGAGGGTAGTGAAGCTTTCTTT. Full variable domain (rest looked up from reference TRBV19 and TRBJ1-1): DGGITQSPKYLFRKEGQNVTLSCEQNLNHDAMYWYRQDPGQGLRLIYYSQIVNDFQKGDIAEGYSVSREKKESFPLTVTSAQKNPTAFYLCASQSEGSEAFFGQGTRLTVV.